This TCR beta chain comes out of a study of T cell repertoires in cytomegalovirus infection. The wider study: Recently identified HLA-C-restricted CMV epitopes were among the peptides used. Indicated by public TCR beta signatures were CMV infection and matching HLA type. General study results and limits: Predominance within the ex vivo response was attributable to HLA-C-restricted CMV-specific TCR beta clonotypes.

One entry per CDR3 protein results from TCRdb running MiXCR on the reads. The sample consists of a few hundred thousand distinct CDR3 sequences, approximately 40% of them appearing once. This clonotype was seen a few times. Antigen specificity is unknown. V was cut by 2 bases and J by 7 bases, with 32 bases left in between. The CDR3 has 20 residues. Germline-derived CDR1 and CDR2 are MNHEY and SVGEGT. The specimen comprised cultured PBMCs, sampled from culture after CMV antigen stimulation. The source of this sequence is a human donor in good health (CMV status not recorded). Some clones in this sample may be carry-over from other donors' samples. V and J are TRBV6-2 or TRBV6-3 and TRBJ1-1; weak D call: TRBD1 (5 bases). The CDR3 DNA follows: TGTGCCAGCAGTTACCCGATAGCCGACCACAGAACGAGGGGATACCATGAAGCTTTCTTT. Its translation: CASSYPIADHRTRGYHEAFF.